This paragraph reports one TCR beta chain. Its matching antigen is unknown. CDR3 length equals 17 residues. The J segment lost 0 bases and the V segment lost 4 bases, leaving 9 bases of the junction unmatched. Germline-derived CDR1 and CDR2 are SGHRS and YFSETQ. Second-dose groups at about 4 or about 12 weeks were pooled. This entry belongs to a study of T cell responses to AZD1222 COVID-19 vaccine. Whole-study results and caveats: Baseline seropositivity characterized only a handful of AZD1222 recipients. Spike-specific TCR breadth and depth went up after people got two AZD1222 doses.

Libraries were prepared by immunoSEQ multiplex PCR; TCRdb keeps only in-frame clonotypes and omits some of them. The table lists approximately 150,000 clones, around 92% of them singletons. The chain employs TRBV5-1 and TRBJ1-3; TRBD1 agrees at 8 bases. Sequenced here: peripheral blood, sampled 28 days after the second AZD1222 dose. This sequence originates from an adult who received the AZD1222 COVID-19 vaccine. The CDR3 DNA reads TGCGCCAGCAGCCAGACAGGGGCGACTTTCTCTGGAAACACCATATATTTT. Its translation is CASSQTGATFSGNTIYF.